This T cell receptor (beta chain) was sequenced for a study of cytomegalovirus exposure and HLA in healthy donors. As for the study in general: An early release of data contained 75 million to 90 million unique TCRs, which came from HLA-typed donors. Overall study findings and caveats: The authors later linked a missense DCLRE1C variant to TCR beta V- and J-gene trimming.

Per the germline V gene, CDR1 is SGHRS and CDR2 is YFSETQ. This CDR3 comprises 15 residues. Trimming shortened V by 3 bases and J by 2 bases, and 14 bases separated the two germline ends. As concerns this clone: Its matching antigen is unknown.

The primer mix had 60 Vbeta and 13 Jbeta primers. Clones were read by immunoSEQ multiplex PCR, and TCRdb kept only the in-frame ones, dropping some. The sample shows about 120,000 clones, 81% of them seen only once. The sequenced material came from PBMCs. This TCR came from a woman in her thirties or forties in good health and CMV-seronegative. V usage is TRBV5-1 and J usage is TRBJ2-5; D is ambiguous. CDR3 protein: CASSSPRAPQETQYF. CDR3 nucleotide sequence: TGCGCCAGCAGCTCCCCACGCGCCCCACAAGAGACCCAGTACTTC. The complete variable domain, with remaining parts taken from reference TRBV5-1 and TRBJ2-5, reads KAGVTQTPRYLIKTRGQQVTLSCSPISGHRSVSWYQQTPGQGLQFLFEYFSETQRNKGNFPGRFSGRQFSNSRSEMNVSTLELGDSALYLCASSSPRAPQETQYFGPGTRLLVL.